This TCR beta chain was recorded in a study of cytomegalovirus exposure and HLA in healthy donors (dated by TCRdb to about 2017). Regarding the research as a whole: According to a later analysis, the approximately 130 validation repertoires were produced on the same platform as the approximately 690 repertoires of the first cohort. The study aimed to test whether cataloging public T cell receptors could reveal signatures of past pathogen exposure. A separate validation cohort of approximately 130 different subjects was used in addition to the 666-subject first cohort. To predict cytomegalovirus infection status, the study brought together high-throughput TCR immunosequencing, statistical association of individual TCRs with disease status, and machine learning. What the authors observed across the whole study: In vitro tests confirmed that three of the cytomegalovirus-associated TCR beta chains recognize cytomegalovirus antigens. Across donors, most TCR sequences were observed very rarely, whereas some public TCRs were present in many individuals. A later analysis lacked HLA typing for the validation cohort, so it scored co-occurrence in that cohort across all 120 repertoires. Subsequent analysis determined that TCRs grouped into clusters in the first cohort also showed a tendency toward co-occurrence across the approximately 120 validation repertoires, and approximately 93% of cluster scores exceeded 0. The authors suggested that the approach could potentially be generalized to other disease states and immunological phenotypes. In the study, around 150 TCR beta chains were listed as associated with cytomegalovirus. In both the original and validation cohorts, the classifier was reported to diagnose cytomegalovirus status with high specificity and sensitivity.

From the cysteine through the phenylalanine, the CDR3 covers 14 amino acids. Here the CDR3 DNA is all that survives: 42 bases in frame from base 1. Between the V and J ends, shortened by 1 base and 1 base respectively, the junction contains 8 bases. From a lookup of the germline V gene (reference sequence), CDR1 and CDR2 are SGHNT and YYREEE. The receptor library was made with the immunoSEQ multiplex PCR assay. On the study's bioinformatics: A statistical classification framework was built to diagnose cytomegalovirus status from the catalog of TCR beta chain sequences. Entries here come from immuneACCESS through TCRdb and include only in-frame sequences with V and J called. Some clones fail to appear in such tables; in the studies checked, an unresolved V gene covers under half of the shortfall, and the cause of the remainder is unknown. V, J and clone size were drawn from that table, and D and trimming were deduced from the DNA. The sample includes roughly 150,000 clones, with approximately 84% observed a single time. Roughly 30% of the sample lies in the top ten.

The donors were included in the validation cohort of 90 to 150 subjects, a group kept apart from the roughly 670-subject first cohort. On this clone: What this receptor recognizes is not known. Per-base qualities were not stored, and no clone one base away is much larger.

The sequence links TRBV5-4 to TRBJ1-1; no confident D gene assignment can be made. The TCR comes from a man under 40 in good health and CMV-seropositive. The sample taken for sequencing was PBMCs. The DNA sequence follows: TGTGCCAGCAGCTTGCGGGTTACGAACACTGAAGCTTTCTTT. Protein translation: CASSLRVTNTEAFF.